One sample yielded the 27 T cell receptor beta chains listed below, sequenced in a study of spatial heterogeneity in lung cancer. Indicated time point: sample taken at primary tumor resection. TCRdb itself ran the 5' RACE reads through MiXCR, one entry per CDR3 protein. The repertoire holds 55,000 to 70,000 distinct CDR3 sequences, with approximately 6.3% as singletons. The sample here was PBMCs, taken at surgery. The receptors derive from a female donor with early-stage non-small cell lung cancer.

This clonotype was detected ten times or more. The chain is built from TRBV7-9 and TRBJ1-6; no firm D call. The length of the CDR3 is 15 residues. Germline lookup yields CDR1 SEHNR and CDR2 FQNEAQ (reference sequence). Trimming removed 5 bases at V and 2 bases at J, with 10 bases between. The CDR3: CASSLTGTYNSPLHF. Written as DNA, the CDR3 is TGTGCCAGCAGCCTGACGGGGACCTATAATTCACCCCTCCACTTT.

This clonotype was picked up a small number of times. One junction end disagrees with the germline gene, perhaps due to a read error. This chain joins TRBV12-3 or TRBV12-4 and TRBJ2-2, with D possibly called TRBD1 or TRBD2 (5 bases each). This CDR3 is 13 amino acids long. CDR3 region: CASINRPTGALFF. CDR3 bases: TGTGCCAGCATAAACAGACCCACCGGGGCGCTGTTTTTT.

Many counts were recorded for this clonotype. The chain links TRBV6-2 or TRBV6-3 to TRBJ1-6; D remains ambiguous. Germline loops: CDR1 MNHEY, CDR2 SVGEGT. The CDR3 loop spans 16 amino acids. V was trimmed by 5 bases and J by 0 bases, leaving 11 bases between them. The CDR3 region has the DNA TGTGCCAGCAGTGGGTGGACGTTCTCCTATAATTCACCCCTCCACTTT. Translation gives CASSGWTFSYNSPLHF.

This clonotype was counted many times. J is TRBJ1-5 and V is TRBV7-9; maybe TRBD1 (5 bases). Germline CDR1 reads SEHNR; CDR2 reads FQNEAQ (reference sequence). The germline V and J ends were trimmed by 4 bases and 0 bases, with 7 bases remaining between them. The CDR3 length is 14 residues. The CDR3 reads CASSYDSSNQPQHF. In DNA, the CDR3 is TGTGCCAGCAGCTATGACAGTAGCAATCAGCCCCAGCATTTT.

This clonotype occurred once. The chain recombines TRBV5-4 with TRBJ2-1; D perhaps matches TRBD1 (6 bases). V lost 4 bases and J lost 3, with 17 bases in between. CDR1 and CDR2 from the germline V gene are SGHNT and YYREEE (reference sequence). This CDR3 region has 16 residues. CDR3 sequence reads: CASSAGGVVYYNEQFF. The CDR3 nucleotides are TGTGCCAGCAGCGCTGGGGGCGTAGTGTACTACAATGAGCAGTTCTTC.

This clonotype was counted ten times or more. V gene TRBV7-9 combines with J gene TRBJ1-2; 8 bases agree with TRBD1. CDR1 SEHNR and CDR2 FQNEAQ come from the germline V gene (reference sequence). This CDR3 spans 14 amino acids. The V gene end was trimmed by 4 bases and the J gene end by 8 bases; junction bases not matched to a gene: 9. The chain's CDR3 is CASSSPGRGRGYTF. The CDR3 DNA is TGTGCCAGCAGCTCCCCTGGCAGGGGGCGAGGCTACACCTTC.

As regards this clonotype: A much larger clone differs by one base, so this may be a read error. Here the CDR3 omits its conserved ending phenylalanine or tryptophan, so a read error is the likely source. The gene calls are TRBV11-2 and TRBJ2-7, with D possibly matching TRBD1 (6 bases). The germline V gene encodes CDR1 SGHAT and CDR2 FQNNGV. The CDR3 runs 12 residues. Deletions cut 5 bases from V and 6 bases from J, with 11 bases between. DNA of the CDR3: TGTGCCAGCAGCCGCGACAGGACCGAGCAGTACTCC. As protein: CASSRDRTEQYS.

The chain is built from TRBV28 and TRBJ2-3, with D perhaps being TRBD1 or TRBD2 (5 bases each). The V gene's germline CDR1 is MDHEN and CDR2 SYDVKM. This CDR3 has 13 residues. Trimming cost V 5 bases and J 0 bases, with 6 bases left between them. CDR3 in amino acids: CASSRDSTDTQYF. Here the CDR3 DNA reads TGTGCCAGCAGTCGGGACAGCACAGATACGCAGTATTTT.

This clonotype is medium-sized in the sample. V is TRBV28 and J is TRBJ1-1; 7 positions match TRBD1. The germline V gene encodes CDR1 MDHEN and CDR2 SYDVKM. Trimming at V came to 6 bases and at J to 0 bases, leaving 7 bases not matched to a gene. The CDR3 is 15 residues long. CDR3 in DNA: TGTGCCAGCAGCGGGACAGACATTATGAACACTGAAGCTTTCTTT. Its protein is CASSGTDIMNTEAFF.

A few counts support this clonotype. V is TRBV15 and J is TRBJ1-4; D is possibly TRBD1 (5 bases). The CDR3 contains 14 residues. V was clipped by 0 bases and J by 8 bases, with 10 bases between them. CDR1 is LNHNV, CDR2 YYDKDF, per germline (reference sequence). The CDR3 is CATSREGGYEKLFF. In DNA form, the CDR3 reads TGTGCCACCAGCAGAGAGGGGGGATACGAAAAACTGTTTTTT.

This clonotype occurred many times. CDR3: CASSYSAGRMNTEAFF. The CDR3 DNA sequence: TGTGCCAGCAGTTACTCAGCGGGCCGCATGAACACTGAAGCTTTCTTT. V usage is TRBV6-5 and J usage is TRBJ1-1; D gene uncertain. V lost 0 bases and J lost 0, with 11 bases in between. Looked up from germline, CDR1 is MNHEY and CDR2 is SVGAGI. The length of the CDR3 is 16 residues.

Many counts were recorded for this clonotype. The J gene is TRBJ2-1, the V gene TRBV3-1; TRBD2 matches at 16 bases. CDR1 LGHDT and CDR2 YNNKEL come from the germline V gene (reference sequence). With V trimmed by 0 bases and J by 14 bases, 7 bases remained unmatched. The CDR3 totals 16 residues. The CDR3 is CASSQEPGLAGGPKFF. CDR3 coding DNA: TGTGCCAGCAGCCAAGAGCCGGGACTAGCGGGGGGGCCGAAGTTCTTC.

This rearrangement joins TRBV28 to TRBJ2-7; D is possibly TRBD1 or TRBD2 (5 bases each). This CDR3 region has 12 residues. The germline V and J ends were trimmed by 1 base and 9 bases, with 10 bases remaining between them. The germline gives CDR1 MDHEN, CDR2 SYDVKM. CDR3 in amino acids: CASSLSGGGQYF. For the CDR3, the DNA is TGTGCCAGCAGTTTATCGGGTGGGGGGCAGTACTTC.

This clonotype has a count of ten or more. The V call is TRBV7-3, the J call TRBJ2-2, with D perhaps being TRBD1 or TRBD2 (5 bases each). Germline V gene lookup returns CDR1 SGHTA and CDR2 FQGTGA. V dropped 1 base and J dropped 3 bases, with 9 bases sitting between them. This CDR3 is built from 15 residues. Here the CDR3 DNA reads TGTGCCAGCAGCTTAAGAGGGGCGCACACCGGGGAGCTGTTTTTT. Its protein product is CASSLRGAHTGELFF.

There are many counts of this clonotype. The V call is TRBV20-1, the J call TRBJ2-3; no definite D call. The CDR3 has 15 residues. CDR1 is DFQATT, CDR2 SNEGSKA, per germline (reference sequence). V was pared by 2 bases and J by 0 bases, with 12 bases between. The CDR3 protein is CSARPRAISTDTQYF. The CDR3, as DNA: TGCAGTGCTAGACCCCGGGCTATAAGCACAGATACGCAGTATTTT.

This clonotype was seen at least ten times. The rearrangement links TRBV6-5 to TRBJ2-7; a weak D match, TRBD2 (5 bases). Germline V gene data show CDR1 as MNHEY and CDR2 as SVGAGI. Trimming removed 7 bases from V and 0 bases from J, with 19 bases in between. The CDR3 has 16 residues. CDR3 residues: CASTQARGLSSYEQYF. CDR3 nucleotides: TGTGCCAGCACCCAAGCCCGGGGATTAAGCTCCTACGAGCAGTACTTC.

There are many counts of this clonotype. CDR3 loop: CASSQDRGTDTQYF. DNA of the CDR3: TGCGCCAGCAGCCAGGACAGGGGGACAGATACGCAGTATTTT. The chain is built from TRBV5-1 and TRBJ2-3, with 10 positions matching TRBD1. CDR1 is SGHRS, CDR2 YFSETQ, per germline. This CDR3 spans 14 amino acids. The V segment lost 4 bases and the J segment 3 bases; nucleotides outside the gene matches: 2.

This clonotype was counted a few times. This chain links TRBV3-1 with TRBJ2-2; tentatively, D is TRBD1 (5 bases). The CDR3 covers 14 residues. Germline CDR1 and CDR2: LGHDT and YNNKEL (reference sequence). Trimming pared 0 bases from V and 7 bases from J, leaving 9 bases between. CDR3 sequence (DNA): TGTGCCAGCAGCCAAGATGGGGCGAGCGGGGAGCTGTTTTTT. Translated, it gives CASSQDGASGELFF. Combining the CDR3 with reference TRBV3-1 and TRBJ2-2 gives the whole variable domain DTAVSQTPKYLVTQMGNDKSIKCEQNLGHDTMYWYKQDSKKFLKIMFSYNNKELIINETVPNRFSPKSPDKAHLNLHINSLELGDSAVYFCASSQDGASGELFFGEGSRLTVL.

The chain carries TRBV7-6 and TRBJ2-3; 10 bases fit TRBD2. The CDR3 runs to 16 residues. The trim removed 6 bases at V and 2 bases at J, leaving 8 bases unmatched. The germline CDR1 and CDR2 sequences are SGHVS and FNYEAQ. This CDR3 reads CASSSPTSGVTDTQYF. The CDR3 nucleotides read TGTGCCAGCAGTTCCCCAACTAGCGGGGTCACAGATACGCAGTATTTT.

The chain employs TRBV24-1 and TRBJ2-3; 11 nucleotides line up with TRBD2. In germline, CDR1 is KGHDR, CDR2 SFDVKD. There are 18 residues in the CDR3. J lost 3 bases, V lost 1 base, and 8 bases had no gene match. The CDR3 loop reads CATSDFSGRAGLTDTQYF. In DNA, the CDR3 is TGTGCCACCAGTGATTTTAGCGGGAGGGCCGGACTAACAGATACGCAGTATTTT.

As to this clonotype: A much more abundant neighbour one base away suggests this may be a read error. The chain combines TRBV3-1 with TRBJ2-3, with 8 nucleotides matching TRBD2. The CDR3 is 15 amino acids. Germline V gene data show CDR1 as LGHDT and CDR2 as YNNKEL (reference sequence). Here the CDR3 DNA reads TGTACCAGCAGCCGAGCGGGGGCCAGCACAGATACGCAGTATTTT. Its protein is CTSSRAGASTDTQYF.

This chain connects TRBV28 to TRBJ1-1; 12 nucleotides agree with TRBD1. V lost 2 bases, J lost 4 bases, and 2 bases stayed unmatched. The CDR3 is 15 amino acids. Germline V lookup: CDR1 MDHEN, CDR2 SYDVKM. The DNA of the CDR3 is TGTGCCAGCAGTTTAGGGACAGGGGGCCCCACTGAAGCTTTCTTT. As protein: CASSLGTGGPTEAFF. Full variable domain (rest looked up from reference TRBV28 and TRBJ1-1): DVKVTQSSRYLVKRTGEKVFLECVQDMDHENMFWYRQDPGLGLRLIYFSYDVKMKEKGDIPEGYSVSREKKERFSLILESASTNQTSMYLCASSLGTGGPTEAFFGQGTRLTVV.

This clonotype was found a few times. The CDR3 nucleotides are TGTGCCAGCAGTGAGACAGGGAACGGGGAGCTGTTTTTT. It translates to CASSETGNGELFF. The J gene is TRBJ2-2, the V gene TRBV6-1; TRBD1 agrees at 7 bases. Trimming removed 3 bases from V and 7 bases from J; junction bases left unmatched: 2. Germline V lookup: CDR1 MNHNS, CDR2 SASEGT. The CDR3 covers 13 residues.

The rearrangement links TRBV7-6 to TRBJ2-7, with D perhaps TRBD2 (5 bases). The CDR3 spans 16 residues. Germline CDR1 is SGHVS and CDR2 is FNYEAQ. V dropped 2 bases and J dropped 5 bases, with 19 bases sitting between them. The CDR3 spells CASSLNPGRIGNEQYF. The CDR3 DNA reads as TGTGCCAGCAGCTTAAATCCCGGCAGGATCGGGAACGAGCAGTACTTC.

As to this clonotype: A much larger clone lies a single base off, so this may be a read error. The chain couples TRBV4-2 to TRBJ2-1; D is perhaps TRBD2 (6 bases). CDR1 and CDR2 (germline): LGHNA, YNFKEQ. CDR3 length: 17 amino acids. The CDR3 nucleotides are TGTGCCAGGAGCCAAGATCCCGGGACTGACTCCTACAATGAGCAGTTCTTC. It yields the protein CARSQDPGTDSYNEQFF.

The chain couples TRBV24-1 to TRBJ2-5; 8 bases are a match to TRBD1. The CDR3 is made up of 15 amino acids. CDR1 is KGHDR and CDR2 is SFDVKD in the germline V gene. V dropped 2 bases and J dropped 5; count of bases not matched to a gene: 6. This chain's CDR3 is CATSDSTGVWETQYF. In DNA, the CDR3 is TGTGCCACCAGTGATTCGACAGGGGTATGGGAGACCCAGTACTTC.

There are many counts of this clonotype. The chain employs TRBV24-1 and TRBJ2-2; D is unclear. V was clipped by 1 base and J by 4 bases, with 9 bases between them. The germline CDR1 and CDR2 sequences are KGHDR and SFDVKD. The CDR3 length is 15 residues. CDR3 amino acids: CATSDLAPTTGELFF. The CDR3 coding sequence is TGTGCCACCAGTGATTTAGCACCTACCACCGGGGAGCTGTTTTTT.